The rows below give T cell receptor beta chains drawn from one sample of a study of T-cell memory formation after mild COVID-19. TCRdb analysed the 5' RACE reads with MiXCR anew, one entry per CDR3 protein. The data show 100,000 to 120,000 distinct CDR3 sequences, around a fifth seen once. The sequenced sample was PBMCs or a T cell subset sorted from them (not recorded which). These receptors were collected from a man aged 18 to 29 who had mild COVID-19 (a few samples of this study predate the infection). Cell type and time point are not known. Each CDR3 is given without its conserved first and last residue.

V	J	CDR3
TRBV30	TRBJ1-1	AWTPWGTEAF
TRBV7-9	TRBJ2-4	ASSPRTGVVKNIQY
TRBV6-2/TRBV6-3	TRBJ1-5	ASSYPEPQH
TRBV29-1	TRBJ2-3	SVEEILAGGTDTQY
TRBV4-3	TRBJ2-5	ASSQGSRDQETQY
TRBV4-1	TRBJ2-5	ASSPTRGETQY
TRBV6-5	TRBJ1-1	ASSYWAGEAF
TRBV7-3	TRBJ2-6	ASSLGGSGANVLT
TRBV6-5	TRBJ1-4	ASRNLRGRREKLF
TRBV7-3	TRBJ2-1	ASSEQNRLGNEQF
TRBV18	TRBJ1-1	ASFYRGAMNTEAF
TRBV27	TRBJ1-5	ASSYHGQPQH
TRBV20-1	TRBJ1-1	SARPTSGGEMNTEAF
TRBV6-5	TRBJ1-2	ASSSRTFYGYT
TRBV20-1	TRBJ2-3	SAEASSGGDHTTDTQY
TRBV20-1	TRBJ2-3	SARGQGLTDTQY
TRBV27	TRBJ2-7	VSGGAHEQY
TRBV7-8	TRBJ1-5	ASSLRSGRSNQPQH
TRBV5-1	TRBJ2-7	ASGRGTGERREQY
TRBV7-9	TRBJ2-3	ASSLVSAGIYLDTQY
TRBV24-1	TRBJ1-5	ATSSGQNQPQH
TRBV7-2	TRBJ1-2	ASSLVVIPQAPFYGYT
TRBV7-9	TRBJ1-2	ASSLEFANHYGYT
TRBV6-5	TRBJ2-3	ASRVMGQGSDTQY
TRBV2	TRBJ2-7	AGRSQGAYEQY
TRBV10-1	TRBJ2-3	ASSELSGGAADTQY
TRBV7-9	TRBJ2-3	ASSPPSGRTDTQY
TRBV28	TRBJ1-4	ASSETGTATNEKLF
TRBV20-1	TRBJ2-2	SARGTSGGDTGELF
TRBV29-1	TRBJ2-3	SVEPAWGSQAQY
TRBV12-3/TRBV12-4	TRBJ1-1	ARSLGGAEAF
TRBV6-5	TRBJ2-7	ASSYSGQARGEQY
TRBV6-2/TRBV6-3	TRBJ2-1	ASTPLTRGGLRNEQF
TRBV7-8	TRBJ2-5	ASSLTTGTGLETQY
TRBV7-8	TRBJ2-5	ASSSHRGQYQETQY
TRBV19	TRBJ1-5	ASSMLLYSNQPQH
TRBV7-2	TRBJ2-2	ASSLLRGTTGELF
TRBV4-1	TRBJ2-7	ASSQGWGRSEQY
TRBV12-3/TRBV12-4	TRBJ1-5	ASSWRGGNQPQH
TRBV11-2	TRBJ1-1	ASSYRRGKDTEAF
TRBV7-2	TRBJ2-1	ASSLGGGAYNEQF
TRBV5-6	TRBJ1-5	ASSSRESNQPQH
TRBV20-1	TRBJ2-7	SARSDTYFYEQY
TRBV20-1	TRBJ2-4	SARDRGGGDIQY
TRBV27	TRBJ1-5	ARGRVQQPQH
TRBV5-1	TRBJ1-1	ASSLGLQGGTEAF
TRBV4-1	TRBJ1-1	ASSLEPNTEAF
TRBV7-2	TRBJ1-2	ASSLTTGPPLEGYT